Below are 14 T cell receptor beta chains sequenced from a single sample in a study of T-cell reconstitution after alpha-beta-depleted transplantation in children. This sample's TCRbeta library carried unique molecular identifier barcodes. TCRdb reprocessed the PCR reads with MiXCR, giving one entry per CDR3 protein. This sample carries about 460,000 distinct CDR3 sequences, over 9.5% of them seen once, and the ten largest clones take 14%. The sample consisted of PBMCs, mostly from graft donor cells, taken 180 days after TCRalphabeta/CD19-depleted stem cell transplant. The receptors were sampled from a female patient between 2 and 15 years old who had a stem cell transplant for aplastic anemia, so the T cells may come from the graft donor.

There are a few counts of this clonotype. V is TRBV5-1 and J is TRBJ2-3; 7 bases match TRBD2. The CDR3 consists of 14 residues. Unmatched junction bases numbered 11, after V lost 9 bases and J lost 4 bases. Looked up from germline, CDR1 is SGHRS and CDR2 is YFSETQ. DNA of the CDR3: TGCGCCACGACGGGGGGAGGGCCGGCAGATACGCAGTATTTT. It codes for CATTGGGPADTQYF.

This clonotype was found a few times. Written as DNA, the CDR3 is TGTGCCAGCAGCTTAGGATCTAGCGGGAGGGCCATAGATACGCAGTATTTT. Translated: CASSLGSSGRAIDTQYF. The chain uses TRBV11-2 and TRBJ2-3; 12 positions agree with TRBD2. Trimming removed 1 base from V and 5 bases from J; junction bases left unmatched: 7. Per germline, CDR1 SGHAT and CDR2 FQNNGV. This CDR3 has 17 amino acids.

This clonotype was found many times. V gene TRBV20-1 combines with J gene TRBJ2-2, with a possible D match to TRBD2 (6 bases). V lost 3 bases and J lost 5, with 10 bases in between. The CDR3 has 13 residues. Germline-derived CDR1 and CDR2 are DFQATT and SNEGSKA (reference sequence). Here the CDR3 reads CSAREGYTGELFF. CDR3 coding DNA: TGCAGTGCTAGGGAGGGGTATACCGGGGAGCTGTTTTTT.

V gene TRBV9 combines with J gene TRBJ2-3, with D unresolved. V lost 4 bases, J lost 6 bases, and 18 bases lay in between. The CDR3 spans 15 residues. Germline V gene lookup returns CDR1 SGDLS and CDR2 YYNGEE. The CDR3 DNA reads as TGTGCCAGCAGCTACCACTTCGGGCTGAGGGATACGCAGTATTTT. Its protein product is CASSYHFGLRDTQYF.

A few counts support this clonotype. This chain joins TRBV4-3 and TRBJ1-3; no clear D. Germline V gives CDR1 LGHNA, CDR2 YSLEER. V gave up 4 bases and J gave up 2 bases, with 9 bases separating them. The CDR3 has 14 amino acids. The CDR3 DNA sequence: TGCGCCAGCAGCCTCGTGACTACTGGAAACACCATATATTTT. Translating gives CASSLVTTGNTIYF.

The chain has TRBV28 and TRBJ2-1; 9 bases line up with TRBD2. Trimming cost V 1 base and J 5 bases; bases outside gene matches: 6. CDR3 length: 16 residues. CDR1 MDHEN and CDR2 SYDVKM come from the germline V gene. This CDR3 is CASSLLREGHHNEQFF. CDR3 bases: TGTGCCAGCAGTTTATTGCGGGAGGGCCACCACAATGAGCAGTTCTTC.

The chain has TRBV12-3 or TRBV12-4 and TRBJ2-1, with 8 bases identical to TRBD1. CDR3 length: 16 residues. V lost 7 bases to trimming and J lost 6 bases; unmatched junction nucleotides: 14. CDR3 sequence (DNA): TGTGCCAGCAAACTTCTTGGGCGGACAGGGCGCAATGAGCAGTTCTTC. Translating gives CASKLLGRTGRNEQFF.

This rearrangement joins TRBV6-5 to TRBJ1-4, with D perhaps matching TRBD1 (5 bases). Germline CDR1 reads MNHEY; CDR2 reads SVGAGI. The CDR3 has 13 amino acids. V dropped 0 bases and J dropped 6 bases, with 5 bases sitting between them. The CDR3 coding sequence is TGTGCCAGCAGTTACTCGACAGATGAAAAACTGTTTTTT. Translating gives CASSYSTDEKLFF.

The rearrangement joins TRBV25-1 to TRBJ2-1; 8 nucleotides align to TRBD1. Germline V gives CDR1 MGHDK, CDR2 SYGVNS. V dropped 1 base and J dropped 0; count of bases not matched to a gene: 8. This CDR3 is built from 18 residues. The CDR3 reads CASSEWRTGLSSYNEQFF. The CDR3 DNA reads as TGTGCCAGCAGTGAATGGAGGACAGGGCTAAGCTCCTACAATGAGCAGTTCTTC. Variable domain in full (rest from reference TRBV25-1 and TRBJ2-1): EADIYQTPRYLVIGTGKKITLECSQTMGHDKMYWYQQDPGMELHLIHYSYGVNSTEKGDLSSESTVSRIRTEHFPLTLESARPSHTSQYLCASSEWRTGLSSYNEQFFGPGTRLTVL.

This clonotype was counted many times. This chain connects TRBV7-2 to TRBJ2-6; the D gene could be TRBD1 or TRBD2 (6 bases each). The CDR3 has 15 residues. V shed 3 bases and J shed 4 bases, with 10 bases lying between them. From germline, CDR1 is SGHTA and CDR2 FQGNSA. CDR3 sequence (DNA): TGTGCCAGCAGCTTTTCGGGGGCCGGGGCCAACGTCCTGACTTTC. It is translated as CASSFSGAGANVLTF.

The genes are TRBV11-3 and TRBJ2-3, with a possible D match to TRBD2 (5 bases). This CDR3 is built from 15 residues. Trimming cost V 2 bases and J 6 bases, with 15 bases left between them. Per the germline V gene, CDR1 is SGHNT and CDR2 is YENEEA. This CDR3 is CASSLRVPREDTQYF. The CDR3 coding sequence is TGTGCCAGCAGCTTAAGGGTCCCAAGGGAGGATACGCAGTATTTT.

J is TRBJ1-2 and V is TRBV25-1, with D unresolved. Per the germline V gene, CDR1 is MGHDK and CDR2 is SYGVNS. Trimming pared 3 bases from V and 4 bases from J, leaving 9 bases between. The CDR3 is made up of 13 amino acids. The chain's CDR3 is CASSEWLSYGYTF. CDR3 sequence (DNA): TGTGCCAGCAGTGAGTGGTTAAGCTATGGCTACACCTTC.

A few counts support this clonotype. The chain recombines TRBV28 with TRBJ2-3; D remains unclear. The CDR3 spans 16 residues. The germline V gene encodes CDR1 MDHEN and CDR2 SYDVKM. Trimming pared 5 bases from V and 6 bases from J, leaving 21 bases between. CDR3: CASSPLGTPGADTQYF. Written as DNA, the CDR3 is TGTGCCAGCAGTCCCCTGGGTACGCCCGGAGCCGATACGCAGTATTTT.

The table lists this clonotype with a few counts. The chain joins TRBV5-1 to TRBJ2-1; D is possibly TRBD2 (6 bases). Trimming shortened V by 5 bases and J by 2 bases, and 11 bases separated the two germline ends. The CDR3 length is 14 residues. Germline-derived CDR1 and CDR2 are SGHRS and YFSETQ. This chain's CDR3 is CASSATRTYNEQFF. The CDR3 DNA reads TGCGCCAGCAGTGCGACTAGAACCTACAATGAGCAGTTCTTC.